Below are 7 T cell receptor beta chains sequenced from a single sample in a study of shared clonotypes between healthy human individuals. Data came from immunoSEQ multiplex PCR; TCRdb stores just in-frame clones and leaves some out. The sample has some 2.4 million clones, under 95% seen once. Sequencing input: naive CD4+ T cells from PBMCs. Subset denoted: CD45RA+ positively selected. These receptors all stem from a man aged 18 to 35 in good health. Some clones in this sample may be carry-over from other donors' samples.

The chain has TRBV30 and TRBJ2-3; 9 bases match TRBD1. CDR1 and CDR2 from the germline V gene are GTSNPN and SVGIG (reference sequence). V was pared by 5 bases and J by 10 bases, with 4 bases of the junction left unmatched. CDR3 length: 11 residues. The CDR3 loop is CAWAGTGSQYF. The CDR3 nucleotides read TGTGCCTGGGCCGGGACAGGGTCGCAGTATTTT.

This chain connects TRBV6-5 to TRBJ2-5, with D perhaps TRBD2 (6 bases). The end of the DNA aligns better with TRBJ2-7, so the J call may be wrong. This CDR3 spans 15 amino acids. The germline gives CDR1 MNHEY, CDR2 SVGAGI. The CDR3 nucleotides read TGTGCCAGCAGTTCCCGGGACGGGAGTGGATACGAGCAGTACTTC. It translates to CASSSRDGSGYEQYF.

The genes are TRBV28 and TRBJ2-5; 7 bases map to TRBD1. Germline V gives CDR1 MDHEN, CDR2 SYDVKM. The CDR3 length is 16 residues. V lost 5 bases and J lost 1; bases outside the gene matches: 10. The CDR3 DNA follows: TGTGCCAGCAGTCCCACTGGACAGGCGTTCCAAGAGACCCAGTACTTC. As protein: CASSPTGQAFQETQYF.

The gene calls are TRBV5-4 and TRBJ1-1, with D uncertain. V was trimmed by 2 bases and J by 5 bases, leaving 10 bases between them. This CDR3 has 13 residues. Germline V gene sequence: CDR1 SGHNT, CDR2 YYREEE (reference sequence). CDR3 residues: CASSFGGWTEAFF. The CDR3 DNA follows: TGTGCCAGCAGCTTCGGTGGGTGGACTGAAGCTTTCTTT.

This chain connects TRBV7-9 to TRBJ2-2; D call uncertain. This CDR3 region has 13 residues. V dropped 5 bases and J dropped 6 bases, with 10 bases sitting between them. Germline V gene sequence: CDR1 SEHNR, CDR2 FQNEAQ (reference sequence). The CDR3 protein is CASSPVGAGELFF. In nucleotides, the CDR3 is TGTGCCAGCAGCCCCGTGGGTGCCGGGGAGCTGTTTTTT.

The chain uses TRBV6-1 and TRBJ2-2; 9 bases are a match to TRBD1. Germline V CDR1 and CDR2: MNHNS, SASEGT. CDR3 length: 15 amino acids. V lost 6 bases, J lost 7 bases, and 9 bases stayed unmatched. The CDR3 region has the DNA TGTGCCAGCAGGGAACAGGGGGCCGGTGGCGGGGAGCTGTTTTTT. Protein: CASREQGAGGGELFF.

The count of this clone is one. The genes are TRBV7-8 and TRBJ2-2, with 10 bases matching TRBD1. The V and J ends lost 4 bases and 5 bases, in that order; junction bases with no gene match: 7. Per germline, CDR1 SGHVS and CDR2 FQNEAQ. This CDR3 comprises 16 residues. The CDR3 region is CASSSRQGAWTGELFF. Written as DNA, the CDR3 is TGTGCCAGCAGCTCTAGACAGGGGGCTTGGACCGGGGAGCTGTTTTTT.